The 18 T cell receptor beta chains below come from one sample, sequenced in a study of Ad26.COV2.S vaccination and SARS-CoV-2 variants. Treatment described: roughly 20 received Ad26.COV2.S at low or high dose, single or two shots; about 5 received placebo; per-sample allocation not given. Sampling was performed 63 days after the first vaccine or placebo injection. Sequencing used immunoSEQ multiplex PCR; TCRdb keeps in-frame clones, though not all of them. The sample lists around 300,000 clones, about nine tenths seen once, with about 5.4% in the top ten. Material: peripheral blood, obtained in a trial of Ad26.COV2.S vaccine versus placebo. The receptors derive from a person aged 18-65 years who received the Ad26.COV2.S COVID-19 vaccine or a placebo.

The gene calls are TRBV25-1 and TRBJ1-2; D is uncertain. The V gene lost 5 bases and the J gene lost 7 bases, with 11 bases spanning the gap. Germline V gene sequence: CDR1 MGHDK, CDR2 SYGVNS. The CDR3 is 12 residues long. The CDR3 coding sequence is TGTGCCAGCAGTCTCGGAGTATCTGGCTACACCTTC. This encodes CASSLGVSGYTF.

The rearrangement joins TRBV19 to TRBJ1-1, with D perhaps matching TRBD1 (5 bases). Germline assignment: CDR1 LNHDA and CDR2 SQIVND (reference sequence). This CDR3 is built from 18 residues. Trimming stripped 2 bases from V and 5 bases from J, with 24 bases between. CDR3 residues: CASSIKSLGRLEATEAFF. The CDR3 nucleotides are TGTGCCAGTAGTATAAAGTCTCTGGGGCGTCTGGAAGCGACTGAAGCTTTCTTT.

The chain combines TRBV9 with TRBJ2-5; TRBD1 matches at 10 bases. CDR1 is SGDLS and CDR2 is YYNGEE in the germline V gene. CDR3 length: 15 amino acids. The V segment lost 0 bases and the J segment 5 bases; nucleotides outside the gene matches: 4. CDR3 sequence (DNA): TGTGCCAGCAGCGTAGGGACAGGGGGAATGGAGACCCAGTACTTC. It is translated as CASSVGTGGMETQYF.

J is TRBJ1-1 and V is TRBV4-1; D is undetermined. CDR3 length: 14 residues. CDR1 and CDR2 from the germline V gene are MGHRA and YSYEKL. Trimming left V 0 bases short and J 0 bases short, with 5 bases between. In nucleotides, the CDR3 is TGCGCCAGCAGCCAAGATGGGATGAACACTGAAGCTTTCTTT. It encodes CASSQDGMNTEAFF.

The rearrangement links TRBV5-1 to TRBJ1-6; possible D gene TRBD1, 5 bases. V lost 0 bases and J 10 bases, leaving 17 bases between the germline ends. The CDR3 spans 16 residues. Germline V gene sequence: CDR1 SGHRS, CDR2 YFSETQ. For the CDR3, the DNA is TGCGCCAGCAGCTTGGGAGGGACTGACAGAAAATCACCCCTCCACTTT. Residues: CASSLGGTDRKSPLHF.

CDR3 sequence reads: CATLRDGDTQYF. The CDR3, as DNA: TGTGCCACCCTTAGGGACGGGGATACGCAGTATTTT. The V gene is TRBV27, the J gene TRBJ2-3, with D perhaps TRBD1 or TRBD2 (5 bases each). The V end lost 10 bases, the J end lost 6 bases, and 14 bases lay between the germline ends. Germline V gene data show CDR1 as MNHEY and CDR2 as SMNVEV (reference sequence). The CDR3 covers 12 residues.

This chain joins TRBV27 and TRBJ2-5; possibly TRBD1 or TRBD2 for D (5 bases each). The CDR3 consists of 14 residues. Germline values: CDR1 MNHEY, CDR2 SMNVEV (reference sequence). V lost 6 bases and J lost 5, with 16 bases in between. This chain's CDR3 is CASRPFGGEETQYF. As DNA, the CDR3 is TGTGCCAGCAGACCCTTTGGGGGAGAGGAGACCCAGTACTTC.

J is TRBJ2-7 and V is TRBV3-1 (or the pseudogene TRBV3-2), with 7 positions matching TRBD1. Germline CDR1 LGHDT, CDR2 YNNKEL (reference sequence). The CDR3 is 14 residues long. With 4 bases clipped from V and 1 base from J, the junction kept 4 bases outside the gene matches. CDR3 amino acids: CASSPGTVSYEQYF. CDR3 sequence (DNA): TGTGCCAGCAGCCCCGGGACAGTTTCCTACGAGCAGTACTTC.

This sequence joins TRBV6-2 or TRBV6-3 and TRBJ1-1; no clear D. CDR3 size: 15 residues. Trimming removed 2 bases from V and 0 bases from J, with 10 bases in between. Germline V gene sequence: CDR1 MNHEY, CDR2 SVGEGT. The CDR3 loop is CASSYDPEMNTEAFF. CDR3 in DNA: TGTGCCAGCAGTTACGACCCAGAGATGAACACTGAAGCTTTCTTT.

This clone has a handful of counts. The rearrangement links TRBV7-2 to TRBJ2-7; D unclear. CDR1 is SGHTA and CDR2 is FQGNSA in the germline V gene. This CDR3 region has 14 residues. V lost 6 bases, J lost 4 bases, and 16 bases lay in between. The CDR3 nucleotides read TGTGCCAGCAGACCAAGTCTGGGGTGGTACGAGCAGTACTTC. Protein product: CASRPSLGWYEQYF.

The chain has TRBV5-5 and TRBJ2-1, with 7 bases that match TRBD1. This CDR3 is built from 14 residues. J gave up 8 bases and V 0 bases, and 5 bases lay outside the gene matches. Per the germline V gene, CDR1 is SGHKS and CDR2 is YYEKEE (reference sequence). DNA of the CDR3: TGTGCCAGCAGCTTGGGACAGGGCAGGGATGAGCAGTTCTTC. Protein: CASSLGQGRDEQFF.

CDR3 residues: CASLPTGANTEAFF. CDR3 sequence (DNA): TGTGCCAGTCTGCCGACAGGGGCGAACACTGAAGCTTTCTTT. The chain couples TRBV7-8 to TRBJ1-1; the match to TRBD1 covers 8 bases. CDR1 is SGHVS, CDR2 FQNEAQ, per germline. This CDR3 has 14 residues. With V trimmed by 9 bases and J by 1 base, 7 bases remained unmatched. The complete variable domain, with remaining parts taken from reference TRBV7-8 and TRBJ1-1, reads GAGVSQSPRYKVAKRGQDVALRCDPISGHVSLFWYQQALGQGPEFLTYFQNEAQLDKSGLPSDRFFAERPEGSVSTLKIQRTQQEDSAVYLCASLPTGANTEAFFGQGTRLTVV.

The J gene is TRBJ1-6, the V gene TRBV9; no reliable D call. The V end was cut by 0 bases, the J end by 14 bases, with 15 bases between. From germline, CDR1 is SGDLS and CDR2 YYNGEE. The CDR3 spans 14 residues. CDR3 sequence reads: CASSVVDSSGALHF. CDR3 sequence (DNA): TGTGCCAGCAGCGTAGTAGACTCCTCAGGAGCCCTCCACTTT.

The chain recombines TRBV5-4 with TRBJ2-3; no reliable D call. The CDR3 is 13 amino acids. Trimming pared 4 bases from V and 4 bases from J, leaving 10 bases between. Germline V gene data show CDR1 as SGHNT and CDR2 as YYREEE (reference sequence). The CDR3 sequence: CASSGLVSDTQYF. In nucleotides, the CDR3 is TGTGCCAGCAGCGGGCTAGTCTCAGATACGCAGTATTTT. Complete variable domain (other parts from reference TRBV5-4 and TRBJ2-3): ETGVTQSPTHLIKTRGQQVTLRCSSQSGHNTVSWYQQALGQGPQFIFQYYREEENGRGNFPPRFSGLQFPNYSSELNVNALELDDSALYLCASSGLVSDTQYFGPGTRLTVL.

This chain uses TRBV6-2 or TRBV6-3 with TRBJ2-7, with no clear D. With 6 bases removed from V and 1 base from J, the gap between germline ends came to 19 bases. Germline CDR1 is MNHEY and CDR2 is SVGEGT. The CDR3 has 16 amino acids. CDR3 protein: CASSPGPLLPSYEQYF. CDR3 bases: TGTGCCAGCAGCCCCGGACCGTTACTTCCATCCTACGAGCAGTACTTC.

This clone was seen just once. The genes are TRBV30 and TRBJ1-1; 8 bases line up with TRBD1. Trimming cost V 1 base and J 8 bases; bases outside gene matches: 12. Germline assignment: CDR1 GTSNPN and CDR2 SVGIG (reference sequence). This CDR3 has 15 residues. The CDR3 here is CAWSDSDRVTGEAFF. For the CDR3, the DNA is TGTGCCTGGAGTGATTCGGACAGGGTAACAGGAGAAGCTTTCTTT.

The V and J genes are TRBV7-9 and TRBJ1-5; no clear D. Trimming removed 1 base from V and 3 bases from J, with 4 bases in between. Germline V CDR1 and CDR2: SEHNR, FQNEAQ (reference sequence). CDR3 size: 13 residues. CDR3: CASSLGPNQPQHF. The CDR3 DNA reads as TGTGCCAGCAGCTTAGGTCCCAATCAGCCCCAGCATTTT. Together with reference TRBV7-9 and TRBJ1-5, the CDR3 gives the full variable domain: DTGVSQNPRHKITKRGQNVTFRCDPISEHNRLYWYRQTLGQGPEFLTYFQNEAQLEKSRLLSDRFSAERPKGSFSTLEIQRTEQGDSAMYLCASSLGPNQPQHFGDGTRLSIL.

The chain couples TRBV14 to TRBJ2-1; 7 bases are a match to TRBD1. This CDR3 has 16 amino acids. J was trimmed by 5 bases and V by 3 bases; bases with no gene match: 10. Germline assignment: CDR1 SGHDN and CDR2 FVKESK. This chain's CDR3 is CASSQTVTGSHNEQFF. Written as DNA, the CDR3 is TGTGCCAGCAGCCAGACAGTGACAGGGTCCCACAATGAGCAGTTCTTC. The full variable domain, with the rest looked up from reference TRBV14 and TRBJ2-1, is EAGVTQFPSHSVIEKGQTVTLRCDPISGHDNLYWYRRVMGKEIKFLLHFVKESKQDESGMPNNRFLAERTGGTYSTLKVQPAELEDSGVYFCASSQTVTGSHNEQFFGPGTRLTVL.